This TCR beta chain appears in the sequencing data of a study of monozygotic twins with inflammatory bowel disease. The CDR3 runs to 14 residues. CDR1 MNHEY and CDR2 SVGEGT come from the germline V gene. Using the 5' RACE reads, TCRdb records one entry per CDR3 protein without DNA. This sample lists approximately 150,000 distinct CDR3 sequences; its ten largest clones have around 7.2%. The chain carries TRBV6-2 or TRBV6-3 and TRBJ2-5; no DNA is available, so the TRBD1 call from TCRdb remains unchecked. This TCR was sampled from a human donor with ulcerative colitis or Crohn's disease, or a healthy co-twin of an affected twin (not recorded which). The sample taken for sequencing was blood. This CDR3 is CASSYGTGQETQYF.